These 12 T cell receptor beta chains were sequenced from one sample in a study of blood T cell repertoires in COVID-19. Clones were sequenced by immunoSEQ multiplex PCR, and TCRdb holds only the in-frame ones, with some missing. Counted here are approximately 150,000 clones, 84% occurring once; the ten biggest clones make up approximately 10%. Sequenced material: peripheral blood. Receptor source: a man in his 70s with active or convalescent COVID-19.

V and J are TRBV4-1 and TRBJ1-2, with D unclear. This CDR3 spans 14 amino acids. Deletions cut 3 bases from V and 0 bases from J, with 8 bases between. Germline CDR1 MGHRA, CDR2 YSYEKL. CDR3 in DNA: TGCGCCAGCAGCCACTCGGGGACTAACTATGGCTACACCTTC. It encodes CASSHSGTNYGYTF.

The chain recombines TRBV16 with TRBJ1-6; no reliable D call. The CDR3 length is 18 residues. Germline V gene data show CDR1 as KGHSY and CDR2 as FQNENV. The V gene lost 1 base and the J gene lost 1 base, with 14 bases spanning the gap. CDR3 region: CASSQLRIRRSYNSPLHF. DNA for the CDR3: TGTGCCAGCAGCCAATTACGGATAAGGAGGTCCTATAATTCACCCCTCCACTTT.

This clone has only one observation. The chain employs TRBV5-1 and TRBJ2-7; 9 bases are shared with TRBD1. V lost 6 bases to trimming and J lost 5 bases; unmatched junction nucleotides: 12. In germline, CDR1 is SGHRS, CDR2 YFSETQ. The CDR3 contains 15 residues. The CDR3 region has the DNA TGCGCCAGCACCCCGCGCGGGACAGGGTCTGACGAGCAGTACTTC. It codes for CASTPRGTGSDEQYF.

The CDR3, as DNA: TGTGCCAGTAGAACCCTCGGTGAGGAGGTCGGCAATCAGCCCCAGCATTTT. Its translation is CASRTLGEEVGNQPQHF. The chain uses TRBV19 and TRBJ1-5; D not resolved. V was pared by 6 bases and J by 2 bases, with 20 bases between. CDR1 is LNHDA and CDR2 is SQIVND in the germline V gene (reference sequence). The CDR3 is 17 residues long. Together with reference TRBV19 and TRBJ1-5, the CDR3 gives the full variable domain: DGGITQSPKYLFRKEGQNVTLSCEQNLNHDAMYWYRQDPGQGLRLIYYSQIVNDFQKGDIAEGYSVSREKKESFPLTVTSAQKNPTAFYLCASRTLGEEVGNQPQHFGDGTRLSIL.

The V gene is TRBV29-1, the J gene TRBJ2-3; the D gene is possibly TRBD1 (5 bases). V dropped 2 bases and J dropped 5 bases, with 8 bases sitting between them. The CDR3 covers 12 residues. The V gene's germline CDR1 is SQVTM and CDR2 ANQGSEA. The CDR3 sequence: CSVERGEDTQYF. The DNA for the CDR3 is TGCAGCGTTGAAAGGGGTGAAGATACGCAGTATTTT.

The V and J genes are TRBV5-5 and TRBJ2-7, with a weak D call TRBD1 (6 bases). V lost 5 bases to trimming and J lost 3 bases, with 21 bases between them. The germline gives CDR1 SGHKS, CDR2 YYEKEE (reference sequence). This CDR3 is built from 16 residues. The CDR3 DNA follows: TGTGCCAGCAGTCCGGCCGGACAGACCACCTACTACGAGCAGTACTTC. This gives the protein CASSPAGQTTYYEQYF.

There are a few counts of this clone. This chain connects TRBV7-2 to TRBJ1-1; 7 bases are shared with TRBD1. Trimming removed 5 bases from V and 1 base from J; junction bases left unmatched: 7. CDR1 and CDR2 from the germline V gene are SGHTA and FQGNSA. This CDR3 comprises 15 residues. Written as DNA, the CDR3 is TGTGCCAGCAGCGCGCCCCGACAGGGGAACACTGAAGCTTTCTTT. Encoded protein: CASSAPRQGNTEAFF.

This sequence joins TRBV27 and TRBJ2-1, with a tentative D call TRBD2 (5 bases). The ends were cut back, 2 bases at V and 1 base at J, with 9 bases in the middle. In germline, CDR1 is MNHEY, CDR2 SMNVEV (reference sequence). CDR3 length: 15 amino acids. CDR3 region: CASSLVRASYNEQFF. CDR3 in DNA: TGTGCCAGCAGTTTAGTGCGGGCATCCTACAATGAGCAGTTCTTC.

The V and J genes are TRBV28 and TRBJ2-1, with D possibly TRBD2 on 6 matching bases. Germline CDR1 reads MDHEN; CDR2 reads SYDVKM. The ends were cut back, 6 bases at V and 4 bases at J, with 10 bases in the middle. The CDR3 length is 13 residues. Here the CDR3 reads CASRSGLYNEQFF. CDR3 nucleotides: TGTGCCAGCAGAAGCGGGCTATACAATGAGCAGTTCTTC.

The chain links TRBV9 to TRBJ2-2; 9 positions agree with TRBD2. The V gene end was trimmed by 4 bases and the J gene end by 3 bases; junction bases not matched to a gene: 4. Germline V CDR1 and CDR2: SGDLS, YYNGEE. The CDR3 consists of 15 residues. The CDR3 loop reads CASSPGLAYTGELFF. Written as DNA, the CDR3 is TGTGCCAGCAGCCCCGGACTAGCGTACACCGGGGAGCTGTTTTTT.

The genes are TRBV19 and TRBJ1-3; a possible D gene is TRBD1 (6 bases). The CDR3 is 14 residues long. The germline CDR1 and CDR2 sequences are LNHDA and SQIVND (reference sequence). The V end lost 7 bases, the J end lost 3 bases, and 13 bases lay between the germline ends. CDR3 nucleotide sequence: TGTGCCAGTAATGGGGGCTCAAGTGGAAACACCATATATTTT. Its translation: CASNGGSSGNTIYF.

With regard to this clone: Other nucleotide sequences in the sample specify the same CDR3. The chain links TRBV3-1 (or the pseudogene TRBV3-2) to TRBJ2-5; 8 nucleotides agree with TRBD2. CDR1 LGHDT and CDR2 YNNKEL come from the germline V gene (reference sequence). V gave up 9 bases and J gave up 7 bases; unmatched junction bases: 10. CDR3 size: 13 residues. In nucleotides, the CDR3 is TGTGCCAGTTGGACCGGGGCGGGGGGGACCCAGTACTTC. It translates to CASWTGAGGTQYF.